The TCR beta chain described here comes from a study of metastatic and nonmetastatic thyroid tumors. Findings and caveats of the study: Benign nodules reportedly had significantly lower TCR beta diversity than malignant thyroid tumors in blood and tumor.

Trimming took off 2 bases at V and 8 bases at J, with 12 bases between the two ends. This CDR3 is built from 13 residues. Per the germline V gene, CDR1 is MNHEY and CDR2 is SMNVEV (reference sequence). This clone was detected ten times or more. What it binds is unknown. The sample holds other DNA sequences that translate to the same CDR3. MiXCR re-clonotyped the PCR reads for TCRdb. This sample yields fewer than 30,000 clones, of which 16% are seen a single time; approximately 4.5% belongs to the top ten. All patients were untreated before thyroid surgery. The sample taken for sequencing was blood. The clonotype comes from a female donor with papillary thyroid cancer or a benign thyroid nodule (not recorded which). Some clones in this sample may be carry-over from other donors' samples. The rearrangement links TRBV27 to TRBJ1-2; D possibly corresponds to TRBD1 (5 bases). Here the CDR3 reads CASSLGQGKGYTF. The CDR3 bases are TGTGCCAGCAGTTTAGGGCAGGGAAAAGGCTACACCTTC.